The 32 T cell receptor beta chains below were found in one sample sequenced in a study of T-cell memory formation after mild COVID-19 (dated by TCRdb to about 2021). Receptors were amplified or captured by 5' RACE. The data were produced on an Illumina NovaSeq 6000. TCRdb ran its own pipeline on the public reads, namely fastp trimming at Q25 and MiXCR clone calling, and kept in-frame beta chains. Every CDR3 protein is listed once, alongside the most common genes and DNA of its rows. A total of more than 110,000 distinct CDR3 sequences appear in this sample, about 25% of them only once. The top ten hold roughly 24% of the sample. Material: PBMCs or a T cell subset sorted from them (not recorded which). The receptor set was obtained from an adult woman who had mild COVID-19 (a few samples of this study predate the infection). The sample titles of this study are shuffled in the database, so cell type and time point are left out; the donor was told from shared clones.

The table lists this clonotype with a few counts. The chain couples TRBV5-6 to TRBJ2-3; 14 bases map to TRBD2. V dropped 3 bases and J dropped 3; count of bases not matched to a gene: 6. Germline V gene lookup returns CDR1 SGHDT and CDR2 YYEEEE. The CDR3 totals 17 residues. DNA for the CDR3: TGTGCCAGCAGCTGGGGACTAGCGGGAGTCAGAACAGATACGCAGTATTTT. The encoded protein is CASSWGLAGVRTDTQYF.

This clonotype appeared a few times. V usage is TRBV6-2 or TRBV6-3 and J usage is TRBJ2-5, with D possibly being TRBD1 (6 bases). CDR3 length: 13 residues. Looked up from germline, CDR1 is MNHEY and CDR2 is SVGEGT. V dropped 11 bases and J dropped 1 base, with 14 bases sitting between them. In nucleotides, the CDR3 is TGTGCCGGACCCCAGGGGACCCAAGAGACCCAGTACTTC. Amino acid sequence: CAGPQGTQETQYF.

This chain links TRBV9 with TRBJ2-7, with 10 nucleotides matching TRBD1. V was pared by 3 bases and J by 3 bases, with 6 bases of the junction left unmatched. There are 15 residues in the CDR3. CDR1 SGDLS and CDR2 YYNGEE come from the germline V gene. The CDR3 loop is CASSAGTGEIYEQYF. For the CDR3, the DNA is TGTGCCAGCAGCGCTGGGACAGGGGAAATCTACGAGCAGTACTTC.

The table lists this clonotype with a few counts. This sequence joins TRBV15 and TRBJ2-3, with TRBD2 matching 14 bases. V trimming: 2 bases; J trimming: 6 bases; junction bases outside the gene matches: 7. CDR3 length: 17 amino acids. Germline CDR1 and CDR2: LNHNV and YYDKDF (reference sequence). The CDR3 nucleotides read TGTGCCACCAGCAGAACGAGACTAGCGGGGGGGCCTGATACGCAGTATTTT. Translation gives CATSRTRLAGGPDTQYF.

The CDR3 here is CASSPSAGLFNTEAFF. Written as DNA, the CDR3 is TGTGCCAGCAGCCCCAGCGCCGGACTGTTCAACACTGAAGCTTTCTTT. This chain uses TRBV7-8 with TRBJ1-1, with D unresolved. The CDR3 totals 16 residues. CDR1 is SGHVS and CDR2 is FQNEAQ in the germline V gene. Trimming took off 5 bases at V and 2 bases at J, with 18 bases between the two ends.

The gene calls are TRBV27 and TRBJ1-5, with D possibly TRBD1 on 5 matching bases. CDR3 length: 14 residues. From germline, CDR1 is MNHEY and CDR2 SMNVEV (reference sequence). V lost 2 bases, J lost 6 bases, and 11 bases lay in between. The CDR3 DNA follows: TGTGCCAGCAGTTTAAACGGGGGGGGTCAGCCCCAGCATTTT. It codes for CASSLNGGGQPQHF.

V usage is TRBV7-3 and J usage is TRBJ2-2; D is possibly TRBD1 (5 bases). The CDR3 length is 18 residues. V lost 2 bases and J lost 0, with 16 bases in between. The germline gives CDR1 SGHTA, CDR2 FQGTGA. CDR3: CASSLGVQEAPNTGELFF. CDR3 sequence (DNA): TGTGCCAGCAGCTTAGGGGTACAGGAAGCACCGAACACCGGGGAGCTGTTTTTT.

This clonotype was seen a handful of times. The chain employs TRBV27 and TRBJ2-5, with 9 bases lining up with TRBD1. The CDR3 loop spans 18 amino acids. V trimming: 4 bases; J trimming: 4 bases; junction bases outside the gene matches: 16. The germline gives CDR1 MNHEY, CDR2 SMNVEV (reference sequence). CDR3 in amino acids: CASSSHRGQARVGETQYF. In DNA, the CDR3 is TGTGCCAGCAGTTCCCACAGGGGGCAGGCTCGAGTAGGAGAGACCCAGTACTTC.

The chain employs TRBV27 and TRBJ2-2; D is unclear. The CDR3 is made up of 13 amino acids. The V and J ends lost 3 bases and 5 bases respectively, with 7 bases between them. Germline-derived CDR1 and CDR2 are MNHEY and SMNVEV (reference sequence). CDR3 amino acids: CASSFLSTGELFF. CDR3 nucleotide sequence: TGTGCCAGCAGTTTCCTTTCGACCGGGGAGCTGTTTTTT.

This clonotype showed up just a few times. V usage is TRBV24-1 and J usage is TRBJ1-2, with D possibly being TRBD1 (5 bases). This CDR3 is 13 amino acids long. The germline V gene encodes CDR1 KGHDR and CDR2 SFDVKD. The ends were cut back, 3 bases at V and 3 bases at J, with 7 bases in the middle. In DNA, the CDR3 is TGTGCCACCAGTGATAGGGGATACTATGGCTACACCTTC. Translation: CATSDRGYYGYTF.

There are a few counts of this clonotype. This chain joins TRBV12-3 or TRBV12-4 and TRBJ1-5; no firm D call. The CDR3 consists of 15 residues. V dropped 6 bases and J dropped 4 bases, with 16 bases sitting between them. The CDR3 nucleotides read TGTGCCAGCAGATCAGGAGGCAGCGGTAATCAGCCCCAGCATTTT. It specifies CASRSGGSGNQPQHF.

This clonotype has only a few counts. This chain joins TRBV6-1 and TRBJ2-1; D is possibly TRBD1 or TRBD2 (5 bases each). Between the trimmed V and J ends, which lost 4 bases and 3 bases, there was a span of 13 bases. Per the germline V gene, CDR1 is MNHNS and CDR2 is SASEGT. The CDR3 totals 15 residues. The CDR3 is CASSGGVYDYNEQFF. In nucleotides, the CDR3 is TGTGCCAGCAGTGGAGGGGTTTACGACTACAATGAGCAGTTCTTC.

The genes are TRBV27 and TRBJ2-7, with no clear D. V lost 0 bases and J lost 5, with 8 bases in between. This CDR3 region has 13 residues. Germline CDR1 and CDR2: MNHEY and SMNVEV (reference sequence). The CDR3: CASSLSGLNEQYF. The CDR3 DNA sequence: TGTGCCAGCAGTTTATCCGGCTTAAACGAGCAGTACTTC.

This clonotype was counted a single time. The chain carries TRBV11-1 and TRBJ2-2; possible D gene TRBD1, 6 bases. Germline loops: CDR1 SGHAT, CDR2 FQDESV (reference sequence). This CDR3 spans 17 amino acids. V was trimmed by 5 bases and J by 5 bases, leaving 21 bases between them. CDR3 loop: CASSVGHREWDTGELFF. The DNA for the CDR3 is TGTGCCAGCAGCGTAGGTCACAGGGAATGGGATACCGGGGAGCTGTTTTTT.

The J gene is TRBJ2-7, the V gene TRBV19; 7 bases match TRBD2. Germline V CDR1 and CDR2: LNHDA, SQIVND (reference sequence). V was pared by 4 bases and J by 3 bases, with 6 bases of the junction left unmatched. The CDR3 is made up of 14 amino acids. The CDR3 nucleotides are TGTGCCAGTAGTAGGAGCGGGGAGAACTACGAGCAGTACTTC. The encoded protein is CASSRSGENYEQYF.

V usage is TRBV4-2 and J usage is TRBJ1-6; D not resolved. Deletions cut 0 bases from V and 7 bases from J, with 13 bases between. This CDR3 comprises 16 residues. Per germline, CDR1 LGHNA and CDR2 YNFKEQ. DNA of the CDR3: TGTGCCAGCAGCCAAGATCGAGGTGGAAAGAATTCACCCCTCCACTTT. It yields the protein CASSQDRGGKNSPLHF.

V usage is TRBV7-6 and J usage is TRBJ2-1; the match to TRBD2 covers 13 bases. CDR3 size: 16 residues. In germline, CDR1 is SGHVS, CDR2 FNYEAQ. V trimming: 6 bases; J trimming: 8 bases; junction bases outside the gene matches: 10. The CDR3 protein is CASSPGLAGSFDEQFF. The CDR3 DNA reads TGTGCCAGCAGTCCGGGACTAGCGGGGTCCTTTGATGAGCAGTTCTTC.

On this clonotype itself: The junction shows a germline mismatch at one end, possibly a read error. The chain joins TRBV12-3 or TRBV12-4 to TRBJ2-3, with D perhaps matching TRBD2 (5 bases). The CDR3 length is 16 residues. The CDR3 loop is CASSPPWRRSTDTQYF. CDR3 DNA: TGTGCCAGCAGTCCCCCCTGGAGGCGGAGCACAGATACTCAGTATTTT.

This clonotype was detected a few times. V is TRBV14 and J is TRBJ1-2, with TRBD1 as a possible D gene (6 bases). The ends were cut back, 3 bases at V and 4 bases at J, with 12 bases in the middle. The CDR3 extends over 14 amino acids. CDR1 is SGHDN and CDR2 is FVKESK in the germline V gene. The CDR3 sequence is CASSQTGFGYGYTF. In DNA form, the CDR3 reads TGTGCCAGCAGCCAGACAGGATTTGGCTATGGCTACACCTTC.

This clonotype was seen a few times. CDR3 sequence reads: CASSQSPGPSSYEQYF. The CDR3 nucleotides are TGCGCCAGCAGCCAATCTCCGGGACCCAGCTCCTACGAGCAGTACTTC. The rearrangement links TRBV4-1 to TRBJ2-7; D is perhaps TRBD1 or TRBD2 (5 bases each). This CDR3 contains 16 residues. From germline, CDR1 is MGHRA and CDR2 YSYEKL. Trimming shortened V by 2 bases and J by 0 bases, and 14 bases separated the two germline ends.

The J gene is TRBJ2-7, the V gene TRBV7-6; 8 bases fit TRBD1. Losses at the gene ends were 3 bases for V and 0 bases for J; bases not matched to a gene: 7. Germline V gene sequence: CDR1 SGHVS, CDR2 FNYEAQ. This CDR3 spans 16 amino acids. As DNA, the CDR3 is TGTGCCAGCAGCTTCGTTACCGGGACAGGCTCCTACGAGCAGTACTTC. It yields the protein CASSFVTGTGSYEQYF.

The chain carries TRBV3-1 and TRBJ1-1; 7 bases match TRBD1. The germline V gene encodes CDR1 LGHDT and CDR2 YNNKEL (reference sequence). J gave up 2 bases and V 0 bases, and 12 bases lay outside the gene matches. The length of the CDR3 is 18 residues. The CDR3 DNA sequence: TGTGCCAGCAGCCAAGATCCCGACCCGGGACAGAGAAACACTGAAGCTTTCTTT. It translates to CASSQDPDPGQRNTEAFF.

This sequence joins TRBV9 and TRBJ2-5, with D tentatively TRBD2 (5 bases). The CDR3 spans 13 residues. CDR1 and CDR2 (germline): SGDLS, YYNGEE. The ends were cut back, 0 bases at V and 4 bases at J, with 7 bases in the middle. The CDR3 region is CASSVDEGETQYF. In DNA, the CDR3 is TGTGCCAGCAGCGTAGATGAGGGAGAGACCCAGTACTTC.

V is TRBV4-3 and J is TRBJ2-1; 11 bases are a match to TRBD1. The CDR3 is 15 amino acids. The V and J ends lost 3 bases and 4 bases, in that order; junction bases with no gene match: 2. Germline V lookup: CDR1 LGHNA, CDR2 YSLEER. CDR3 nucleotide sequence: TGCGCCAGCAGCCACGGGACAGGGGGATACAATGAGCAGTTCTTC. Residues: CASSHGTGGYNEQFF.

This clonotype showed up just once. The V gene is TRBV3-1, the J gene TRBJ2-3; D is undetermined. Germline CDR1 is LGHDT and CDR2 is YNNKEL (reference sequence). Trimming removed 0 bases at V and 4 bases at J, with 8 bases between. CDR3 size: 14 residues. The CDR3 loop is CASSQETEADTQYF. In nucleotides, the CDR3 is TGTGCCAGCAGCCAAGAGACCGAGGCAGATACGCAGTATTTT.

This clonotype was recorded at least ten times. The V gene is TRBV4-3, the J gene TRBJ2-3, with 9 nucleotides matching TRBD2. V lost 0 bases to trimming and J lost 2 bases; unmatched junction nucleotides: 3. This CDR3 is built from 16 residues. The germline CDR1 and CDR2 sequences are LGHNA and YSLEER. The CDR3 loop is CASSQDTSGSTDTQYF. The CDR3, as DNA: TGCGCCAGCAGCCAAGATACTAGCGGGTCCACAGATACGCAGTATTTT.

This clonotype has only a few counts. CDR3 sequence reads: CASRAAWTGDVNTQYF. The CDR3 DNA sequence: TGCGCCAGCAGGGCTGCTTGGACAGGGGATGTTAATACGCAGTATTTT. This chain connects TRBV5-1 to TRBJ2-3, with 9 bases aligning to TRBD1. In germline, CDR1 is SGHRS, CDR2 YFSETQ. CDR3 length equals 16 residues. The trim removed 5 bases at V and 7 bases at J, leaving 14 bases unmatched. The full variable domain, its missing parts supplied by reference TRBV5-1 and TRBJ2-3, is KAGVTQTPRYLIKTRGQQVTLSCSPISGHRSVSWYQQTPGQGLQFLFEYFSETQRNKGNFPGRFSGRQFSNSRSEMNVSTLELGDSALYLCASRAAWTGDVNTQYFGPGTRLTVL.

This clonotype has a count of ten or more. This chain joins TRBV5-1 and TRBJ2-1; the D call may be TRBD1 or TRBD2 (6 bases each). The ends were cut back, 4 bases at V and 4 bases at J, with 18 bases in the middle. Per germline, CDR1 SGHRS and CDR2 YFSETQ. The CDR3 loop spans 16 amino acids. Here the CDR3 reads CASSPGVGAEYNEQFF. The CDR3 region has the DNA TGCGCCAGCAGCCCGGGGGTGGGGGCCGAATACAATGAGCAGTTCTTC.

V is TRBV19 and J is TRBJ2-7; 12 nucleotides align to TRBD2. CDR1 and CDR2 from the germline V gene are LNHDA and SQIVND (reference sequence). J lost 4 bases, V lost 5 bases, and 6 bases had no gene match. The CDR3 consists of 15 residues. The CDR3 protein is CASSGRLAGEYEQYF. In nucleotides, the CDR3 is TGTGCCAGTAGTGGCAGACTAGCGGGAGAATACGAGCAGTACTTC.

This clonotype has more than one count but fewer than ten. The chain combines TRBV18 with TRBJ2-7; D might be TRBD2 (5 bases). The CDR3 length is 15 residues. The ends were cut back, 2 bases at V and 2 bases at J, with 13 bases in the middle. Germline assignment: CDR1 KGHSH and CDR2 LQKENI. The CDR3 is CASSPVSEGPYEQYF. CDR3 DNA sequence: TGTGCCAGCTCACCAGTTTCTGAGGGTCCCTACGAGCAGTACTTC.

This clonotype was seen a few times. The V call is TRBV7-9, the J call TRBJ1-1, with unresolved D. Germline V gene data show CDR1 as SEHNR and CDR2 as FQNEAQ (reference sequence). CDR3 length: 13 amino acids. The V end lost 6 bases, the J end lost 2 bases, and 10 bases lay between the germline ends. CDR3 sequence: CASRGGVNTEAFF. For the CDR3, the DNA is TGTGCCAGCAGGGGCGGGGTTAACACTGAAGCTTTCTTT. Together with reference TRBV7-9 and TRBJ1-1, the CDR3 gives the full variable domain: DTGVSQNPRHKITKRGQNVTFRCDPISEHNRLYWYRQTLGQGPEFLTYFQNEAQLEKSRLLSDRFSAERPKGSFSTLEIQRTEQGDSAMYLCASRGGVNTEAFFGQGTRLTVV.

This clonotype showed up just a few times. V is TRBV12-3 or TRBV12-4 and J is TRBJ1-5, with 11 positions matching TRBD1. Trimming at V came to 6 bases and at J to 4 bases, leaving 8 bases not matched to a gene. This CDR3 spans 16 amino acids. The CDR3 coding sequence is TGTGCCAGCAGCCGCGGGACAGGGGGTTGGAATCAGCCCCAGCATTTT. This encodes CASSRGTGGWNQPQHF.